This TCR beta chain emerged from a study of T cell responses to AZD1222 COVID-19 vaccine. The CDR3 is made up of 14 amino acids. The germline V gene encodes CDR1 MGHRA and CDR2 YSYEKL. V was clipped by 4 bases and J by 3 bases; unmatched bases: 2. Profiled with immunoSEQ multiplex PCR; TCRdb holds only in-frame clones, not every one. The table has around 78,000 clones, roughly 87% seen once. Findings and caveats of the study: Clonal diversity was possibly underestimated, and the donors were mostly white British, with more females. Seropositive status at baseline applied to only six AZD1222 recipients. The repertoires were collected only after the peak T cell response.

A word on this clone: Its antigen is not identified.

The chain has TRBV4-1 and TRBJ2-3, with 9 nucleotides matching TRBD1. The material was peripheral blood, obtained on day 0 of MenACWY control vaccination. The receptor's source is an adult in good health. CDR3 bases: TGCGCCAGCAGCCCGGGGACAGGGACAGATACGCAGTATTTT. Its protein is CASSPGTGTDTQYF.